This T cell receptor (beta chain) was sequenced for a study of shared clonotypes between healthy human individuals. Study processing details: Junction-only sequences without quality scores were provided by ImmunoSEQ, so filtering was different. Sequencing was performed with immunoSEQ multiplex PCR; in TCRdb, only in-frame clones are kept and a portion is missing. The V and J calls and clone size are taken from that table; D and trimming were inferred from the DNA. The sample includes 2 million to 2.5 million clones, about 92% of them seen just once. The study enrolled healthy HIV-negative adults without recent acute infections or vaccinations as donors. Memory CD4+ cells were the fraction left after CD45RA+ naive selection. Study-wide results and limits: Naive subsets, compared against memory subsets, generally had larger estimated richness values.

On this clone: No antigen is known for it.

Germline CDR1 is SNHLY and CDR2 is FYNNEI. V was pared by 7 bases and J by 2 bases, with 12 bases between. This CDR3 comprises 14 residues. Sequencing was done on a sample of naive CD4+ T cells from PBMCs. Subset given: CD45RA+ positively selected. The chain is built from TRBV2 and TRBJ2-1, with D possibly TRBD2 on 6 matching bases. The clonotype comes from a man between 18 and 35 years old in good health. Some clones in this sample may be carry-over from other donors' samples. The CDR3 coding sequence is TGTGCCAGCACTAGTAGCGGACCCTACAATGAGCAGTTCTTC. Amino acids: CASTSSGPYNEQFF.